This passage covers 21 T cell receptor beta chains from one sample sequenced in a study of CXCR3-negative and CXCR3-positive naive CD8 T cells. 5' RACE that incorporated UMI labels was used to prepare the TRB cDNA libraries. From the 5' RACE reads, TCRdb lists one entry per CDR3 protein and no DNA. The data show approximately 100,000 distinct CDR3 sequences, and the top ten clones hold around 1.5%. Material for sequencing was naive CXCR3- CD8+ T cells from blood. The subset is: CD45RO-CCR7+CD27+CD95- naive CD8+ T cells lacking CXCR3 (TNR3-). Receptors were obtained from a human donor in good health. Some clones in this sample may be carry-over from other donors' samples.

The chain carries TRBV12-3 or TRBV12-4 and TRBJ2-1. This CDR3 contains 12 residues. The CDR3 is CASRGPYNEQFF.

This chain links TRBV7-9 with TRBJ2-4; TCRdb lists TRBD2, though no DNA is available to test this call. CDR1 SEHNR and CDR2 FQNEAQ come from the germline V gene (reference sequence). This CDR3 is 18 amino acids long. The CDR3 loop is CASSDKIGLAGHKNIQYF.

The CDR3: CSVVGGRSTEAFF. J is TRBJ1-1 and V is TRBV29-1; checking the TCRdb D call of TRBD1 is not possible without DNA. Germline V lookup: CDR1 SQVTM, CDR2 ANQGSEA. There are 13 residues in the CDR3.

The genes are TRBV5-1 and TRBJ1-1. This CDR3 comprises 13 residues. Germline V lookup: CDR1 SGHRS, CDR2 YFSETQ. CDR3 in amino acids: CASSLVRAKEAFF. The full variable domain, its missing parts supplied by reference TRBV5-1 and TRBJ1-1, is KAGVTQTPRYLIKTRGQQVTLSCSPISGHRSVSWYQQTPGQGLQFLFEYFSETQRNKGNFPGRFSGRQFSNSRSEMNVSTLELGDSALYLCASSLVRAKEAFFGQGTRLTVV.

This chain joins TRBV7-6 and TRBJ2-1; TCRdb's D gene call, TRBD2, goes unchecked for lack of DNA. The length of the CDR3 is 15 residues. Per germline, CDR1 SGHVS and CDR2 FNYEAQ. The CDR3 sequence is CASSSSSGAYNEQFF.

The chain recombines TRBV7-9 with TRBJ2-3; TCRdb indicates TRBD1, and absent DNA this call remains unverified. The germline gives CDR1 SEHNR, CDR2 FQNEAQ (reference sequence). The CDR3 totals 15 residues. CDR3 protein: CASSAPSPSTDTQYF. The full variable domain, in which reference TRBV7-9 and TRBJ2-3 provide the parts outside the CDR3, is DTGVSQNPRHKITKRGQNVTFRCDPISEHNRLYWYRQTLGQGPEFLTYFQNEAQLEKSRLLSDRFSAERPKGSFSTLEIQRTEQGDSAMYLCASSAPSPSTDTQYFGPGTRLTVL.

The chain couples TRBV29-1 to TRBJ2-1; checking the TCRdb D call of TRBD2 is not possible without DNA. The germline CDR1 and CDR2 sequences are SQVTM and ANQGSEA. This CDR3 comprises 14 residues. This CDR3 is CSVGRLAVYNEQFF.

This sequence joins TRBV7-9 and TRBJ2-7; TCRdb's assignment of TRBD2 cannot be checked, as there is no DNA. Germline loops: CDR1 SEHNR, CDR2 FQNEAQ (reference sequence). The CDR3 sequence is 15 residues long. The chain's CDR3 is CASSFGSGSGYEQYF.

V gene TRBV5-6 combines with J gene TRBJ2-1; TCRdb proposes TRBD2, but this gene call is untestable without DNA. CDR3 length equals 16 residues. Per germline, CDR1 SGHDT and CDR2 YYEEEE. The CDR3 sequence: CASSLGSGLARDEQFF. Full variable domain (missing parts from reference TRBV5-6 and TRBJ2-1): DAGVTQSPTHLIKTRGQQVTLRCSPKSGHDTVSWYQQALGQGPQFIFQYYEEEERQRGNFPDRFSGHQFPNYSSELNVNALLLGDSALYLCASSLGSGLARDEQFFGPGTRLTVL.

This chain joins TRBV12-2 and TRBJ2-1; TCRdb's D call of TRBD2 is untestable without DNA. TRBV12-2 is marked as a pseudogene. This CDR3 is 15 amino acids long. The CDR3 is CASRNFGGGYNEQFF.

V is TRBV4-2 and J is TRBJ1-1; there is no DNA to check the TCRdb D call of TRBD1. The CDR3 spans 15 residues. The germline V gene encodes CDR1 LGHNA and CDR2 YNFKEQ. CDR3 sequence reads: CASSPEAQGRTEAFF.

The CDR3 loop reads CASSLGQVTYEQYF. V is TRBV7-2 and J is TRBJ2-7; the TRBD1 assignment by TCRdb is unverifiable without DNA. CDR3 size: 14 residues. Germline lookup yields CDR1 SGHTA and CDR2 FQGNSA.

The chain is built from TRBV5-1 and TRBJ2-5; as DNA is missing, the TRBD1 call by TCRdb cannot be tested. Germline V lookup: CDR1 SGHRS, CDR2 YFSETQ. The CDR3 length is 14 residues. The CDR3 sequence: CASSLGQGRETQYF.

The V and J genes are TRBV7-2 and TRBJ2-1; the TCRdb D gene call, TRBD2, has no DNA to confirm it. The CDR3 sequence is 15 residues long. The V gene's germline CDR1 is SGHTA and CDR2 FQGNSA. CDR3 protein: CASTLGGALYNEQFF.

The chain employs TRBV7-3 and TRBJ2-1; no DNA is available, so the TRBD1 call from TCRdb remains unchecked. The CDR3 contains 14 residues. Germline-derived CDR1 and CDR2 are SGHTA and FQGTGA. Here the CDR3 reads CASSLPPPYNEQFF.

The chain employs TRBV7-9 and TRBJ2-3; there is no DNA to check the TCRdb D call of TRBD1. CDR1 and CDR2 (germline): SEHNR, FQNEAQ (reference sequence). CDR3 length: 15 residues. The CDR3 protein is CASSSRQGHTDTQYF.

CDR3 sequence reads: CAISESEGATYEQYF. This chain links TRBV10-3 with TRBJ2-7. CDR1 is ENHRY and CDR2 is SYGVKD in the germline V gene. The CDR3 is 15 amino acids.

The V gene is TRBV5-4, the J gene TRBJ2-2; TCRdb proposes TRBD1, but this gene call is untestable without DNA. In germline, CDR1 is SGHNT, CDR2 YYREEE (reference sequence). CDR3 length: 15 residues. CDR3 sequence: CASSLAGQGPGELFF. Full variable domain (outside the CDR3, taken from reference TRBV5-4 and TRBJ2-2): ETGVTQSPTHLIKTRGQQVTLRCSSQSGHNTVSWYQQALGQGPQFIFQYYREEENGRGNFPPRFSGLQFPNYSSELNVNALELDDSALYLCASSLAGQGPGELFFGEGSRLTVL.

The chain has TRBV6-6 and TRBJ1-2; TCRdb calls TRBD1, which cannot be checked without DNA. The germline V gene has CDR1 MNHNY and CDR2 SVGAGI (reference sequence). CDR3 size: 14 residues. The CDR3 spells CASSYSPGYYGYTF.

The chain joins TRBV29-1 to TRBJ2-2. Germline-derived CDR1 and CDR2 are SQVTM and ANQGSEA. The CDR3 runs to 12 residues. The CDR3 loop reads CSVLTYTGELFF.

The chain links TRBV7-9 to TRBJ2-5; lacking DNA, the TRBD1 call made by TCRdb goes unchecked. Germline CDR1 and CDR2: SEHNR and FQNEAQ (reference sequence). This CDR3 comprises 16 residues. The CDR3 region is CASSLLGQGIQETQYF.